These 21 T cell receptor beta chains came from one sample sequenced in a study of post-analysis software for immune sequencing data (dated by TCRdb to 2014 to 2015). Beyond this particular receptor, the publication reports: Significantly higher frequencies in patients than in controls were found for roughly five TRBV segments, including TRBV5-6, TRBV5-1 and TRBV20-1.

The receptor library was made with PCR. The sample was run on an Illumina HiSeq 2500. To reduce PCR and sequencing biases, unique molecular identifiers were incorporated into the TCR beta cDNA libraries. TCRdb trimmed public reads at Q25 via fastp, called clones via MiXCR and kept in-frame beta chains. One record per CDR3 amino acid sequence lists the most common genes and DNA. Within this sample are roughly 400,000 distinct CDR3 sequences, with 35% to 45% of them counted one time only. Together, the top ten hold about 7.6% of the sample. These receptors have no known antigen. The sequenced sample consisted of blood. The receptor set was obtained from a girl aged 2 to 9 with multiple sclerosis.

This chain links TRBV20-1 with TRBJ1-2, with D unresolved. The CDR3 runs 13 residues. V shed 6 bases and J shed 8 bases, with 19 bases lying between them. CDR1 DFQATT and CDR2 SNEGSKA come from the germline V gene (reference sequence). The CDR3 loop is CSAPELAGEGYTF. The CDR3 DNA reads TGCAGTGCCCCCGAGTTGGCAGGCGAAGGCTACACCTTC.

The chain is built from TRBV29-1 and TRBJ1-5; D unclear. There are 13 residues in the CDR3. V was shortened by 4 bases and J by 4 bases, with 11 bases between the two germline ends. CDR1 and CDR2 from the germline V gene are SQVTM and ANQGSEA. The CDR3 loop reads CSVAQSRNQPQHF. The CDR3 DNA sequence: TGCAGCGTTGCACAGAGCAGAAATCAGCCCCAGCATTTT.

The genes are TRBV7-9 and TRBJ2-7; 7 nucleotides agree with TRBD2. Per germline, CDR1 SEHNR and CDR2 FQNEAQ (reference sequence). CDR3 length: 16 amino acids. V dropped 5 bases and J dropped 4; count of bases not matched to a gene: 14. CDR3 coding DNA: TGTGCCAGCAGCAGCTGGAGCGGGGCCAATCCTTACGAGCAGTACTTC. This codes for CASSSWSGANPYEQYF.

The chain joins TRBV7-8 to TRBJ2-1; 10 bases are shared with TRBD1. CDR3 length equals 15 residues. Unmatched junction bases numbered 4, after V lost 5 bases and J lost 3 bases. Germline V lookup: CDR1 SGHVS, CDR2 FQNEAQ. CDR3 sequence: CASSKGQGVYNEQFF. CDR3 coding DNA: TGTGCCAGCAGCAAAGGACAGGGGGTCTACAATGAGCAGTTCTTC.

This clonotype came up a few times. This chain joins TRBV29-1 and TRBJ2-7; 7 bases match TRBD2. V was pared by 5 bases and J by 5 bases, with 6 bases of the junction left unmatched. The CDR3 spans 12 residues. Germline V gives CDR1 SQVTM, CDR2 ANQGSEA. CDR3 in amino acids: CSVRGGPNEQYF. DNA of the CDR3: TGCAGCGTTCGGGGAGGGCCAAACGAGCAGTACTTC.

The CDR3 sequence: CSASVLAGDTQYF. CDR3 DNA sequence: TGCAGTGCTAGCGTCCTAGCGGGGGATACGCAGTATTTT. This chain uses TRBV20-1 with TRBJ2-3; TRBD2 agrees at 9 bases. This CDR3 is 13 amino acids long. The V and J ends lost 3 bases and 6 bases, in that order; junction bases with no gene match: 4. Germline V CDR1 and CDR2: DFQATT, SNEGSKA (reference sequence).

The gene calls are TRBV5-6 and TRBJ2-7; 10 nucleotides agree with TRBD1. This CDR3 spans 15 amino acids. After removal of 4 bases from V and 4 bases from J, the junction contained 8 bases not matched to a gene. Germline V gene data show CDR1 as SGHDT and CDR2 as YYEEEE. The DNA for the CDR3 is TGTGCCAGCAGCCCTACCGGGACAGGGGTTTACGAGCAGTACTTC. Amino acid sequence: CASSPTGTGVYEQYF. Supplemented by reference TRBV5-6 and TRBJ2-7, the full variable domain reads DAGVTQSPTHLIKTRGQQVTLRCSPKSGHDTVSWYQQALGQGPQFIFQYYEEEERQRGNFPDRFSGHQFPNYSSELNVNALLLGDSALYLCASSPTGTGVYEQYFGPGTRLTVT.

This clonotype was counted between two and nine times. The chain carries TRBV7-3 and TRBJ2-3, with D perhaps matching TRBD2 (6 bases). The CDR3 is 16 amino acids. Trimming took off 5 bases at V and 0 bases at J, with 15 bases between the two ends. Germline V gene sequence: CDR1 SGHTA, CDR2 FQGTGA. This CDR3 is CASSDNPGLSTDTQYF. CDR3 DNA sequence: TGTGCCAGCAGCGACAATCCGGGACTCAGCACAGATACGCAGTATTTT.

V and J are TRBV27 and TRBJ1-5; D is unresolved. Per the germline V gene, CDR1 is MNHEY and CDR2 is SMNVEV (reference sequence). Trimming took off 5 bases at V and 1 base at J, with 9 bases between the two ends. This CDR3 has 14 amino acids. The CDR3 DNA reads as TGTGCCAGCAGTCCGATGGACAGCAATCAGCCCCAGCATTTT. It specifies CASSPMDSNQPQHF.

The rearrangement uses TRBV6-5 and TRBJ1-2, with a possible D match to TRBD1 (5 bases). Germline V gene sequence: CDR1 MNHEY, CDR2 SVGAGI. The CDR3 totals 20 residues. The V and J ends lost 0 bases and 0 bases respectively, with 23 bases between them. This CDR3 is CASSYSIPAITGPANYGYTF. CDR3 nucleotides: TGTGCCAGCAGTTACTCGATCCCCGCAATAACAGGCCCCGCTAACTATGGCTACACCTTC.

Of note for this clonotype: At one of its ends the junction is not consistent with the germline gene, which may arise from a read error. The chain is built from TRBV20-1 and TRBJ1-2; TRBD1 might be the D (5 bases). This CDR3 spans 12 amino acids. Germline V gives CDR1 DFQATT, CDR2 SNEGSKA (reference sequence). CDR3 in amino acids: CTSDPGLYGHTF. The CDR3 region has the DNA TGCACCTCGGACCCGGGGCTCTATGGCCACACCTTC.

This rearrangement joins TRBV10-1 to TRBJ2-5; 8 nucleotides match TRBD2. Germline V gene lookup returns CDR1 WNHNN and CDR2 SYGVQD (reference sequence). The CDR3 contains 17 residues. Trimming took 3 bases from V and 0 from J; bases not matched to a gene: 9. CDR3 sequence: CASSDVGSGENQETQYF. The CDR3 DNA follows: TGCGCCAGCAGTGATGTAGGTAGCGGGGAAAACCAAGAGACCCAGTACTTC.

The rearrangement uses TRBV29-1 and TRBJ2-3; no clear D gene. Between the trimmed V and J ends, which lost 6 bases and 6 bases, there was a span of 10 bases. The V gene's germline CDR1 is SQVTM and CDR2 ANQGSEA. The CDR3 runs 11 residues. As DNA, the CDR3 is TGCAGCGTCCGGTGGACCGATACGCAGTATTTT. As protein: CSVRWTDTQYF.

The CDR3: CSAREWGSYPNEQFF. CDR3 DNA: TGCAGTGCTAGAGAGTGGGGCAGTTACCCCAATGAGCAGTTCTTC. The chain couples TRBV20-1 to TRBJ2-1, with D perhaps TRBD1 (5 bases). CDR3 length equals 15 residues. Germline loops: CDR1 DFQATT, CDR2 SNEGSKA (reference sequence). V was cut by 0 bases and J by 6 bases, with 15 bases left in between.

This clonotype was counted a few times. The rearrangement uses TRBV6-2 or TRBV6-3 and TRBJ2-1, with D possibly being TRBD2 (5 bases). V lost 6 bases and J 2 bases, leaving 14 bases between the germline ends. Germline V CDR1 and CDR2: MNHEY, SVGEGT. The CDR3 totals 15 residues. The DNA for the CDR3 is TGTGCCAGCAGCCCGGACTCGCCGACCTACAATGAGCAGTTCTTC. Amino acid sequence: CASSPDSPTYNEQFF.

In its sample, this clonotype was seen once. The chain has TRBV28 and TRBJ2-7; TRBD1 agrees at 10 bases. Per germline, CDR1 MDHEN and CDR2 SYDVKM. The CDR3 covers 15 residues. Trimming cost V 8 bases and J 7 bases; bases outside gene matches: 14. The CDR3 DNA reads TGTGCCAGCCGAGTACCGGGACAGGGGACTAGGGAGCAGTACTTC. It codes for CASRVPGQGTREQYF.

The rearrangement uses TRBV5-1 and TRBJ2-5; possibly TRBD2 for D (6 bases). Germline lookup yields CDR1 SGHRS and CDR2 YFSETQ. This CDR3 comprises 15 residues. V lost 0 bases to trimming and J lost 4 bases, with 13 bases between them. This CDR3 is CASSLAGGIGETQYF. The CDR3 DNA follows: TGCGCCAGCAGCTTGGCCGGAGGGATCGGAGAGACCCAGTACTTC.

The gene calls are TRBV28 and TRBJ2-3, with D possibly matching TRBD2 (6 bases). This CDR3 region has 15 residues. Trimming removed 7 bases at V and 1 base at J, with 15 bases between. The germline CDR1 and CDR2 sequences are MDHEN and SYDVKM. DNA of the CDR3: TGTGCCAGCAATACCTTGCGGGACCGCACAGATACGCAGTATTTT. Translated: CASNTLRDRTDTQYF.

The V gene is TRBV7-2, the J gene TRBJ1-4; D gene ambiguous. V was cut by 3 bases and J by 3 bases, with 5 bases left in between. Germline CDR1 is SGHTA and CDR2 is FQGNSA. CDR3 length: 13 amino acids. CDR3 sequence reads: CASSFGPNEKLFF. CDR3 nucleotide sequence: TGTGCCAGCAGCTTCGGTCCTAATGAAAAACTGTTTTTT.

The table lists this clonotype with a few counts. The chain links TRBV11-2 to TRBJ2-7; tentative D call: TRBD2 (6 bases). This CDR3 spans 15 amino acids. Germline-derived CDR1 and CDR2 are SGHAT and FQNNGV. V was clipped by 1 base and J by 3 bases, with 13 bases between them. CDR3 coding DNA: TGTGCCAGCAGCTTAGTTCGAGCGGGTAACTACGAGCAGTACTTC. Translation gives CASSLVRAGNYEQYF.

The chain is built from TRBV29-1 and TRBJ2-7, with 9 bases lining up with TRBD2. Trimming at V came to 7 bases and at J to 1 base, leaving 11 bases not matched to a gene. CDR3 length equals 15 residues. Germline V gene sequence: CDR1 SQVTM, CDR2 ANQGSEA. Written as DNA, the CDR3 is TGCAGCGCCCTGGGGGCGGGGGGGACATCCTACGAGCAGTACTTC. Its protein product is CSALGAGGTSYEQYF.